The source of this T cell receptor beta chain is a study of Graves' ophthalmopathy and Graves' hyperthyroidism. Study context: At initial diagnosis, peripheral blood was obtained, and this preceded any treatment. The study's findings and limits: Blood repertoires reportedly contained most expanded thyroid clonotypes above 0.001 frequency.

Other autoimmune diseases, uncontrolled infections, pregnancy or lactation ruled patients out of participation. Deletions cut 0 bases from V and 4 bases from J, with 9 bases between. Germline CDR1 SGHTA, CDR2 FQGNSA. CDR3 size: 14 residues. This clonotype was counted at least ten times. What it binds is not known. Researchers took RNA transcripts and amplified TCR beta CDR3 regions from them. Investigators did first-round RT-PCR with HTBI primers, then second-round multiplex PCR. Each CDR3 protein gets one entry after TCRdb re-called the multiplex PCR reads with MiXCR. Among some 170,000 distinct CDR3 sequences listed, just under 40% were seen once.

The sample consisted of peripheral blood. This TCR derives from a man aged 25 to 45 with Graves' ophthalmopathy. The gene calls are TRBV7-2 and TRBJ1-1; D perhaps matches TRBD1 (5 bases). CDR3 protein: CASSLARGGTEAFF. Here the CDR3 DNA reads TGTGCCAGCAGCTTAGCTCGGGGGGGCACTGAAGCTTTCTTT.